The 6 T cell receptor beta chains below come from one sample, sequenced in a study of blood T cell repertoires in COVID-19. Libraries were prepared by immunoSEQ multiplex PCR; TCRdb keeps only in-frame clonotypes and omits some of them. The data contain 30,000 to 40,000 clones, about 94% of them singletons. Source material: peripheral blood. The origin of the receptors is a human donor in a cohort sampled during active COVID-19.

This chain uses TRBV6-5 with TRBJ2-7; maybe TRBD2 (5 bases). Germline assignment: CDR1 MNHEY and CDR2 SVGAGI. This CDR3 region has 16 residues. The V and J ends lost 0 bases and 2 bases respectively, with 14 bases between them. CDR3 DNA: TGTGCCAGCAGTTACTCACTAGAGAGAGTAGCCTACGAGCAGTACTTC. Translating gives CASSYSLERVAYEQYF.

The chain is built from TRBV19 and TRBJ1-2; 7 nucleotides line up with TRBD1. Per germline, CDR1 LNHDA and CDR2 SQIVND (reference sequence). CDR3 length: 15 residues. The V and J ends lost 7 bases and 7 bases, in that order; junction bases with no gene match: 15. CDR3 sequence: CASNPGQVSPVGYTF. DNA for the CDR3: TGTGCCAGTAACCCAGGACAGGTCAGTCCTGTTGGCTACACCTTC.

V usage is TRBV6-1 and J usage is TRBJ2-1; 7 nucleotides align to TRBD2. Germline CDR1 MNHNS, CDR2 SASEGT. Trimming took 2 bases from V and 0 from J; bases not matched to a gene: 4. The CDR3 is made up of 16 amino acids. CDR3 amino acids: CASSEFGGSSYNEQFF. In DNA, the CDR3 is TGTGCCAGCAGTGAATTCGGGGGGAGCTCCTACAATGAGCAGTTCTTC.

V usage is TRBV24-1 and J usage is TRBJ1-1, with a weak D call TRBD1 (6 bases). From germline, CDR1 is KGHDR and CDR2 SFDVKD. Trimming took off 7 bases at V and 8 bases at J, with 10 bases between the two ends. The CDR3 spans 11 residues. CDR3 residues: CATSAGAEAFF. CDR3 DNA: TGTGCCACCAGCGCAGGGGCGGAAGCTTTCTTT.

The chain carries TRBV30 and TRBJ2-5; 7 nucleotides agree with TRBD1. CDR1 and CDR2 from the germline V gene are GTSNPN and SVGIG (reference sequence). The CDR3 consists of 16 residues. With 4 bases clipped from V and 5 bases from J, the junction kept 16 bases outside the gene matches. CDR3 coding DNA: TGTGCCTGGACCGGCCCTCGGACAGGCCTAATGGAGACCCAGTACTTC. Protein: CAWTGPRTGLMETQYF.

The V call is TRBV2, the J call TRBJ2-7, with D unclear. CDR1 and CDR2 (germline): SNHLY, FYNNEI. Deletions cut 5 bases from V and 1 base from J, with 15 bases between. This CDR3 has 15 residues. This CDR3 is CASSLTVVPSYEQYF. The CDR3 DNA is TGTGCCAGCAGTCTTACAGTCGTACCTTCCTACGAGCAGTACTTC.